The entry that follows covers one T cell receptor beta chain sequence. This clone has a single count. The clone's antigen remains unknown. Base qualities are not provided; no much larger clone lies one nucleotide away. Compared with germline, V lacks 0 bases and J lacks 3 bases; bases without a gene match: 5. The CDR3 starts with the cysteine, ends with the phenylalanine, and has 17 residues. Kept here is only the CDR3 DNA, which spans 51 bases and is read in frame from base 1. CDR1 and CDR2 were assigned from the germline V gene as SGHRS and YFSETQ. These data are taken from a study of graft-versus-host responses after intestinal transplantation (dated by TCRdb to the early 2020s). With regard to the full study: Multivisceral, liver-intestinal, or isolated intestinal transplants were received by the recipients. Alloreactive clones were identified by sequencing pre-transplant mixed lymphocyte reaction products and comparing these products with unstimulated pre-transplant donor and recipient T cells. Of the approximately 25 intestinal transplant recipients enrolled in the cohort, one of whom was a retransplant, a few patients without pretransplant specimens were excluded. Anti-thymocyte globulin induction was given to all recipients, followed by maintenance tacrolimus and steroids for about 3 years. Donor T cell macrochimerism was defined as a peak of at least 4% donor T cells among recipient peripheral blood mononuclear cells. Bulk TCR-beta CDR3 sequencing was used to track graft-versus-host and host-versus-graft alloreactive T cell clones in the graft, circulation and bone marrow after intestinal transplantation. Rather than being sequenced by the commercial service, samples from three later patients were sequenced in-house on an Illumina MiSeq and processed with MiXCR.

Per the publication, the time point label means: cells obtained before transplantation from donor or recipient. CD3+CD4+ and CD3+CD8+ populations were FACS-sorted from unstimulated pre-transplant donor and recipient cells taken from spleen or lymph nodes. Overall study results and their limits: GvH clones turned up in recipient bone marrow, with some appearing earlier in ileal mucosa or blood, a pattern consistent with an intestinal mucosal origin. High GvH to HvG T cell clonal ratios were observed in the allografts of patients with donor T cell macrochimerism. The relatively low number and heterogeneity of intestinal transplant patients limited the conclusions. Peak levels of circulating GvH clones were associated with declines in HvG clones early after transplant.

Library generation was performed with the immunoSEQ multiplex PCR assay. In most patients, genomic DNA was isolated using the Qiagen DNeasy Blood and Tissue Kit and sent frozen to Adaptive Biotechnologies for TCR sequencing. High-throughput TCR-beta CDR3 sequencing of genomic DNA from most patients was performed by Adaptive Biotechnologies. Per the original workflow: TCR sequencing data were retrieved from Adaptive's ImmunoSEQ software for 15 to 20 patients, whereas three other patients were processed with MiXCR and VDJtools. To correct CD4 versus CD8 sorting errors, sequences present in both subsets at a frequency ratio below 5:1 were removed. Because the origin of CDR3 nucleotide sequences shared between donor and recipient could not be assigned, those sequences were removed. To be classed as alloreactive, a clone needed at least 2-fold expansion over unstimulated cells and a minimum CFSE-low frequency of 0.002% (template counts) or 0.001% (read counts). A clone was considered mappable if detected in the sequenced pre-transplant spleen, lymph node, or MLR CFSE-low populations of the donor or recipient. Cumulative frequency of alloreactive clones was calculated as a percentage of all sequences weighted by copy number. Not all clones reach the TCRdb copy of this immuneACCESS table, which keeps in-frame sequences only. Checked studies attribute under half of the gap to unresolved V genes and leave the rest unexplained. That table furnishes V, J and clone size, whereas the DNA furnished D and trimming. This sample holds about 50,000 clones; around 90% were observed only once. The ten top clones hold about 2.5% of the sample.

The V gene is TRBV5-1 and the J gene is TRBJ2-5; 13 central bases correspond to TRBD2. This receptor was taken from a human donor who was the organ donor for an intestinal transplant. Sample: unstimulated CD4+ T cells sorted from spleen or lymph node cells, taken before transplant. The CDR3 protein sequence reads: CASSLGLAGGLEETQYF. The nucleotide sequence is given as TGCGCCAGCAGCTTGGGACTAGCGGGAGGCCTGGAAGAGACCCAGTACTTC.